Shown below are 20 T cell receptor beta chains from a single sample sequenced in a study of beta chain features in type 1 diabetes. Every isolated RNA sample was fully reverse transcribed, so sequencing captured expressed TCRB transcripts. The repertoire was sequenced with immunoSEQ multiplex PCR; TCRdb's copy has only in-frame clones and lacks some. The sample holds fewer than 25,000 clones, about 72% seen once. Source material: Tregs from blood. The receptors come from a woman between 35 and 50 years old in good health.

V and J are TRBV19 and TRBJ1-5; unclear D gene. Germline V gives CDR1 LNHDA, CDR2 SQIVND (reference sequence). V gave up 5 bases and J gave up 5 bases, with 10 bases separating them. The CDR3 contains 13 residues. CDR3 in amino acids: CASSADRDQPQHF. The CDR3 DNA sequence: TGTGCCAGTAGTGCCGATCGGGATCAGCCCCAGCATTTT.

The V call is TRBV6-6, the J call TRBJ1-2; 8 nucleotides line up with TRBD1. CDR3 length: 13 residues. CDR1 and CDR2 (germline): MNHNY, SVGAGI (reference sequence). V lost 5 bases and J lost 8; bases outside the gene matches: 7. CDR3 nucleotides: TGTGCCAGCAGTCTAACAGGGGGGCTCGGCTACACCTTC. It codes for CASSLTGGLGYTF.

The chain links TRBV11-2 to TRBJ1-4; D is ambiguous. Deletions cut 2 bases from V and 8 bases from J, with 12 bases between. Per the germline V gene, CDR1 is SGHAT and CDR2 is FQNNGV. The CDR3 has 14 residues. For the CDR3, the DNA is TGTGCCAGCAGCTTACGGGTCGGCGGAGAAAAACTGTTTTTT. This gives the protein CASSLRVGGEKLFF. Looking up the rest from reference TRBV11-2 and TRBJ1-4 gives the full variable domain: EAGVAQSPRYKIIEKRQSVAFWCNPISGHATLYWYQQILGQGPKLLIQFQNNGVVDDSQLPKDRFSAERLKGVDSTLKIQPAKLEDSAVYLCASSLRVGGEKLFFGSGTQLSVL.

The genes are TRBV18 and TRBJ1-2; 9 bases align to TRBD1. The CDR3 has 13 amino acids. J was trimmed by 8 bases and V by 3 bases; bases with no gene match: 4. Germline CDR1 reads KGHSH; CDR2 reads LQKENI. The CDR3 sequence is CASSPDRGRGYTF. The DNA for the CDR3 is TGTGCCAGCTCACCGGACAGGGGAAGGGGCTACACCTTC.

The gene calls are TRBV25-1 and TRBJ2-1; TRBD1 might be the D (6 bases). The CDR3 runs to 12 residues. Germline V gene data show CDR1 as MGHDK and CDR2 as SYGVNS. V lost 9 bases, J lost 14 bases, and 20 bases lay in between. In nucleotides, the CDR3 is TGTGCCAGTACAGACCTCGGGACACGGGAGTTCTTC. Translated, it gives CASTDLGTREFF.

A few counts support this clone. J is TRBJ2-1 and V is TRBV10-3; D may be TRBD2 (5 bases). The CDR3 sequence is 12 residues long. The germline V gene encodes CDR1 ENHRY and CDR2 SYGVKD. V dropped 2 bases and J dropped 6 bases, with 5 bases sitting between them. CDR3 loop: CAISETSNEQFF. The CDR3 DNA reads as TGTGCCATCAGTGAGACTAGCAATGAGCAGTTCTTC.

The chain recombines TRBV6-1 with TRBJ1-4; D gene ambiguous. Germline V CDR1 and CDR2: MNHNS, SASEGT. This CDR3 region has 11 residues. V lost 6 bases, J lost 5 bases, and 4 bases lay in between. For the CDR3, the DNA is TGTGCCAGCAGGCGGAATGAAAAACTGTTTTTT. This codes for CASRRNEKLFF.

This sequence joins TRBV5-1 and TRBJ2-1; TRBD2 matches at 12 bases. The germline CDR1 and CDR2 sequences are SGHRS and YFSETQ. The length of the CDR3 is 16 residues. V gave up 5 bases and J gave up 0 bases; unmatched junction bases: 3. The CDR3 loop reads CASRASGGVSYNEQFF. The CDR3 nucleotides are TGCGCCAGCAGGGCTAGCGGGGGGGTCTCCTACAATGAGCAGTTCTTC.

This clone has just a few counts. This chain joins TRBV7-9 and TRBJ2-1; 11 positions match TRBD2. There are 17 residues in the CDR3. Germline lookup yields CDR1 SEHNR and CDR2 FQNEAQ (reference sequence). The J segment lost 6 bases and the V segment lost 5 bases, leaving 12 bases of the junction unmatched. The CDR3 spells CASSNQFGLAGLNEQFF. The DNA for the CDR3 is TGTGCCAGCAGCAATCAATTCGGACTAGCGGGCCTCAATGAGCAGTTCTTC.

The rearrangement joins TRBV11-2 to TRBJ2-5; D is ambiguous. Germline assignment: CDR1 SGHAT and CDR2 FQNNGV. This CDR3 comprises 13 residues. Trimming stripped 1 base from V and 2 bases from J, with 5 bases between. DNA of the CDR3: TGTGCCAGCAGCTTAGGACTTCAAGAGACCCAGTACTTC. This sequence encodes CASSLGLQETQYF.

The genes are TRBV6-6 and TRBJ2-3, with 8 bases matching TRBD2. V gave up 6 bases and J gave up 2 bases; unmatched junction bases: 10. The germline CDR1 and CDR2 sequences are MNHNY and SVGAGI (reference sequence). The CDR3 is made up of 16 amino acids. The chain's CDR3 is CASRDLAGASTDTQYF. The DNA of the CDR3 is TGTGCCAGCAGGGATCTAGCGGGCGCATCCACAGATACGCAGTATTTT.

The chain joins TRBV19 to TRBJ1-1; a weak D match, TRBD1 (5 bases). Trimming pared 5 bases from V and 5 bases from J, leaving 9 bases between. CDR1 is LNHDA, CDR2 SQIVND, per germline (reference sequence). The CDR3 totals 12 residues. The CDR3 sequence: CASSSGRTEAFF. Here the CDR3 DNA reads TGTGCCAGTAGTTCAGGGAGGACTGAAGCTTTCTTT. Looking up the rest from reference TRBV19 and TRBJ1-1 gives the full variable domain: DGGITQSPKYLFRKEGQNVTLSCEQNLNHDAMYWYRQDPGQGLRLIYYSQIVNDFQKGDIAEGYSVSREKKESFPLTVTSAQKNPTAFYLCASSSGRTEAFFGQGTRLTVV.

Only a few counts were recorded for this clone. The chain joins TRBV7-9 to TRBJ1-1; D possibly corresponds to TRBD1 (5 bases). The CDR3 covers 14 residues. Trimming stripped 3 bases from V and 0 bases from J, with 8 bases between. Per the germline V gene, CDR1 is SEHNR and CDR2 is FQNEAQ (reference sequence). The CDR3 DNA is TGTGCCAGCAGCTTTGCCAGGGTGAACACTGAAGCTTTCTTT. Amino acids: CASSFARVNTEAFF. The complete variable domain, with remaining parts taken from reference TRBV7-9 and TRBJ1-1, reads DTGVSQNPRHKITKRGQNVTFRCDPISEHNRLYWYRQTLGQGPEFLTYFQNEAQLEKSRLLSDRFSAERPKGSFSTLEIQRTEQGDSAMYLCASSFARVNTEAFFGQGTRLTVV.

The V and J genes are TRBV27 and TRBJ2-7; D may be TRBD1 (7 bases). Germline values: CDR1 MNHEY, CDR2 SMNVEV (reference sequence). CDR3 length: 14 residues. V lost 2 bases, J lost 7 bases, and 15 bases lay in between. The CDR3 reads CASSLLRGAGEQYF. DNA of the CDR3: TGTGCCAGCAGTTTACTCAGGGGGGCGGGGGAGCAGTACTTC.

This clone was counted only a few times. The chain couples TRBV9 to TRBJ1-4; no firm D call. The CDR3 has 14 residues. Per the germline V gene, CDR1 is SGDLS and CDR2 is YYNGEE. V gave up 3 bases and J gave up 0 bases, with 6 bases separating them. CDR3 amino acids: CASSAGTTNEKLFF. Written as DNA, the CDR3 is TGTGCCAGCAGCGCCGGGACAACTAATGAAAAACTGTTTTTT.

This clone has only a few counts. The chain uses TRBV4-3 and TRBJ1-4, with 7 nucleotides matching TRBD1. Trimming at V came to 7 bases and at J to 2 bases, leaving 4 bases not matched to a gene. Germline V lookup: CDR1 LGHNA, CDR2 YSLEER. This CDR3 region has 14 residues. The CDR3 is CASTEGATNEKLFF. The DNA of the CDR3 is TGCGCCAGCACCGAGGGGGCGACTAATGAAAAACTGTTTTTT.

Notes on this clone: Additional DNA sequences in this sample encode the identical CDR3. This chain links TRBV18 with TRBJ2-3; D is unclear. Trimming left V 3 bases short and J 0 bases short, with 7 bases between. The CDR3 totals 14 residues. The germline gives CDR1 KGHSH, CDR2 LQKENI. The CDR3 bases are TGTGCCAGCTCACCCTCACAGAGCACAGATACGCAGTATTTT. Translating gives CASSPSQSTDTQYF.

The V and J genes are TRBV4-2 and TRBJ2-3; 10 bases line up with TRBD2. V lost 1 base to trimming and J lost 1 base; unmatched junction nucleotides: 11. Germline CDR1 reads LGHNA; CDR2 reads YNFKEQ. The CDR3 spans 19 residues. CDR3 residues: CASSQGSSGGLVRTDTQYF. As DNA, the CDR3 is TGTGCCAGCAGCCAAGGGTCTAGCGGGGGTCTGGTTCGCACAGATACGCAGTATTTT.

This clone was detected only a few times. This chain uses TRBV6-8 with TRBJ2-1; possibly TRBD1 for D (5 bases). V was pared by 5 bases and J by 7 bases, with 18 bases between. The germline V gene encodes CDR1 MNHGY and CDR2 SAAAGT. CDR3 length equals 15 residues. CDR3 sequence reads: CASSEPGKFRNEQFF. The CDR3 nucleotides read TGTGCCAGCAGTGAACCAGGGAAGTTTAGGAATGAGCAGTTCTTC.

The chain has TRBV5-6 and TRBJ2-7, with D possibly TRBD1 on 6 matching bases. Germline V gene sequence: CDR1 SGHDT, CDR2 YYEEEE. V was cut by 4 bases and J by 3 bases, with 14 bases left in between. The CDR3 has 14 residues. CDR3 loop: CASSNPTGIYEQYF. CDR3 sequence (DNA): TGTGCCAGCAGCAATCCAACAGGGATCTACGAGCAGTACTTC. Filled out from reference TRBV5-6 and TRBJ2-7, the complete variable domain reads DAGVTQSPTHLIKTRGQQVTLRCSPKSGHDTVSWYQQALGQGPQFIFQYYEEEERQRGNFPDRFSGHQFPNYSSELNVNALLLGDSALYLCASSNPTGIYEQYFGPGTRLTVT.